The 7 T cell receptor beta chains presented below share a single source sample, sequenced in a study of cytomegalovirus exposure and HLA in healthy donors. A multiplex PCR was run with 60 Vbeta primers and 13 Jbeta primers. The protocol was immunoSEQ multiplex PCR, while the TCRdb copy is restricted to in-frame clones and leaves out a portion. The sample lists about 63,000 clones, under 85% seen once, with 5% to 7% in the top ten. Specimen: PBMCs. These receptors originate from a man aged 45-65 years in good health and CMV-seronegative.

V is TRBV10-3 and J is TRBJ2-5, with D possibly matching TRBD1 (6 bases). V lost 10 bases and J lost 5, with 20 bases in between. From germline, CDR1 is ENHRY and CDR2 SYGVKD. The CDR3 extends over 14 amino acids. The CDR3: CATKDPGDGETQYF. The CDR3 DNA sequence: TGTGCCACGAAGGATCCAGGGGACGGGGAGACCCAGTACTTC.

Concerning this clone itself: Different DNA sequences within this sample yield the same CDR3. The chain employs TRBV30 and TRBJ1-3; D perhaps matches TRBD1 (5 bases). The germline V gene has CDR1 GTSNPN and CDR2 SVGIG (reference sequence). The CDR3 loop spans 15 amino acids. V dropped 2 bases and J dropped 0 bases, with 11 bases sitting between them. In nucleotides, the CDR3 is TGTGCCTGGAGTAGGGACTCTGGCTCTGGAAACACCATATATTTT. Its translation: CAWSRDSGSGNTIYF. Using reference TRBV30 and TRBJ1-3 for the parts outside the CDR3, the full variable domain is SQTIHQWPATLVQPVGSPLSLECTVEGTSNPNLYWYRQAAGRGLQLLFYSVGIGQISSEVPQNLSASRPQDRQFILSSKKLLLSDSGFYLCAWSRDSGSGNTIYFGEGSWLTVV.

The chain combines TRBV2 with TRBJ1-2, with no clear D. The CDR3 sequence is 12 residues long. Germline assignment: CDR1 SNHLY and CDR2 FYNNEI. V lost 7 bases and J 8 bases, leaving 14 bases between the germline ends. CDR3 sequence (DNA): TGTGCCAGCATCCCCGCGGGCGGCGGCTACACCTTC. Encoded protein: CASIPAGGGYTF.

This clone turned up a few times. This rearrangement joins TRBV6-1 to TRBJ1-5; 7 bases line up with TRBD1. With V trimmed by 6 bases and J by 5 bases, 10 bases remained unmatched. In germline, CDR1 is MNHNS, CDR2 SASEGT. The CDR3 contains 15 residues. The chain's CDR3 is CASRALTGKHQPQHF. The CDR3 nucleotides read TGTGCCAGCAGGGCCCTGACAGGGAAACATCAGCCCCAGCATTTT.

The V call is TRBV2, the J call TRBJ2-5; the D gene is possibly TRBD2 (5 bases). The J call may be wrong; the DNA end is better matched by TRBJ2-7. From germline, CDR1 is SNHLY and CDR2 FYNNEI. This CDR3 spans 13 amino acids. The CDR3 DNA sequence: TGTGCCAGCAGTTCGAGGGTAACCTACGAGCAGTACTTC. Its protein is CASSSRVTYEQYF.

V is TRBV27 and J is TRBJ1-1; D is perhaps TRBD1 (6 bases). Trimming removed 6 bases from V and 8 bases from J, with 13 bases in between. Germline V gene sequence: CDR1 MNHEY, CDR2 SMNVEV (reference sequence). The CDR3 spans 12 residues. The CDR3 reads CASSQNRAEAFF. CDR3 nucleotides: TGTGCCAGCAGCCAAAACAGGGCGGAAGCTTTCTTT.

This clone is a singleton in its sample. The V gene is TRBV27, the J gene TRBJ1-3; 9 bases are a match to TRBD1. Trimming took 3 bases from V and 4 from J; bases not matched to a gene: 7. The CDR3 is made up of 16 amino acids. Germline CDR1 is MNHEY and CDR2 is SMNVEV (reference sequence). The chain's CDR3 is CASSLTGGGLGNTIYF. The CDR3 DNA follows: TGTGCCAGCAGTTTGACAGGGGGGGGCTTGGGAAACACCATATATTTT.